Below, one TCR beta chain is given with its context. Its antigen is unidentified. These data belong to a study of CD8+ T cells in alopecia areata. Study conclusions and caveats: Administration of tofacitinib significantly diminished scalp clonality and expanded CD8+ clones within the top 100.

This sample's treatment: oral pan-JAK inhibitor, 5-10 mg twice daily. From alopecia areata patients, lesional scalp punch biopsies and peripheral blood were collected. V trimming: 5 bases; J trimming: 6 bases; junction bases outside the gene matches: 11. The CDR3 is 15 amino acids. Germline V gene data show CDR1 as SGHNT and CDR2 as YYREEE (reference sequence). Extracted RNA was reverse transcribed, and the resulting cDNA served as sequencing template. The assay was immunoSEQ multiplex PCR, and TCRdb's table has in-frame clones only and misses some. The sample shows approximately 5,400 clones, over 60% of them seen only once.

The source was skin, collected at week 24, from a patient treated with tofacitinib. This receptor was obtained from a human donor with alopecia areata. J is TRBJ2-1 and V is TRBV5-4, with 7 bases fitting TRBD1. CDR3 bases: TGTGCCAGCAGTTCATCCCGACAGGGTGGCAATGAGCAGTTCTTC. Its protein is CASSSSRQGGNEQFF.